These 22 T cell receptor beta chains came from one sample sequenced in a study of blood T cell repertoires in COVID-19. Using immunoSEQ multiplex PCR, the repertoire was profiled, and TCRdb retains in-frame clones only, with some absent. The sample contains over 70,000 clones, over 80% of which appear only once. The sample taken for sequencing was peripheral blood. These receptors originate from an older man with acute or convalescent COVID-19.

This clone was recorded once. J is TRBJ2-1 and V is TRBV11-3, with TRBD2 matching 11 bases. V lost 3 bases and J lost 7; bases outside the gene matches: 11. CDR3 size: 17 residues. Germline V lookup: CDR1 SGHNT, CDR2 YENEEA. CDR3 nucleotides: TGTGCCAGCAGCTTTCAGCTAGCGGGAGGTTCACCAAATGAGCAGTTCTTC. Its translation is CASSFQLAGGSPNEQFF. The entire variable domain, with the rest obtained from reference TRBV11-3 and TRBJ2-1, is as follows: EAGVVQSPRYKIIEKKQPVAFWCNPISGHNTLYWYLQNLGQGPELLIRYENEEAVDDSQLPKDRFSAERLKGVDSTLKIQPAELGDSAVYLCASSFQLAGGSPNEQFFGPGTRLTVL.

The chain is built from TRBV14 and TRBJ2-2; D unclear. The CDR3 has 13 amino acids. V dropped 3 bases and J dropped 4 bases, with 6 bases sitting between them. The germline V gene encodes CDR1 SGHDN and CDR2 FVKESK. The CDR3 is CASSQYSTGELFF. The DNA for the CDR3 is TGTGCCAGCAGCCAGTACTCCACCGGGGAGCTGTTTTTT. Using reference TRBV14 and TRBJ2-2 for the parts outside the CDR3, the full variable domain is EAGVTQFPSHSVIEKGQTVTLRCDPISGHDNLYWYRRVMGKEIKFLLHFVKESKQDESGMPNNRFLAERTGGTYSTLKVQPAELEDSGVYFCASSQYSTGELFFGEGSRLTVL.

As DNA, the CDR3 is TGTGCCAGCAGCCAAGATCCGGGGGTATCGGGAAACACCATATATTTT. This translates into CASSQDPGVSGNTIYF. The rearrangement joins TRBV3-1 (or the pseudogene TRBV3-2) to TRBJ1-3; tentative D call: TRBD1 (5 bases). Trimming left V 0 bases short and J 4 bases short, with 13 bases between. Germline CDR1 reads LGHDT; CDR2 reads YNNKEL (reference sequence). There are 16 residues in the CDR3.

The chain has TRBV5-1 and TRBJ1-1, with 7 bases that match TRBD1. Germline CDR1 and CDR2: SGHRS and YFSETQ. The junction had 9 bases not matched to a gene; V was cut back by 2 bases and J by 2 bases. The CDR3 totals 16 residues. CDR3 nucleotide sequence: TGCGCCAGCAGCTTTGACCGGGACAGAATAAACACTGAAGCTTTCTTT. Translated, it gives CASSFDRDRINTEAFF.

The chain couples TRBV5-4 to TRBJ1-3, with TRBD1 as a possible D gene (5 bases). V lost 7 bases and J lost 0, with 23 bases in between. The germline CDR1 and CDR2 sequences are SGHNT and YYREEE (reference sequence). CDR3 length: 18 residues. CDR3 sequence reads: CASYTGGKGLLSGNTIYF. CDR3 nucleotide sequence: TGTGCCAGCTATACTGGGGGGAAGGGCCTCCTCTCTGGAAACACCATATATTTT.

The CDR3 DNA reads TGTGCCAGCAGCTTACGAGTGGATACGCAGTATTTT. This sequence encodes CASSLRVDTQYF. The chain is built from TRBV7-2 and TRBJ2-3; D call uncertain. The CDR3 consists of 12 residues. Between the trimmed V and J ends, which lost 2 bases and 6 bases, there was a span of 6 bases. Germline assignment: CDR1 SGHTA and CDR2 FQGNSA. Complete variable domain (other parts from reference TRBV7-2 and TRBJ2-3): GAGVSQSPSNKVTEKGKDVELRCDPISGHTALYWYRQSLGQGLEFLIYFQGNSAPDKSGLPSDRFSAERTGGSVSTLTIQRTQQEDSAVYLCASSLRVDTQYFGPGTRLTVL.

V and J are TRBV29-1 and TRBJ1-1; the match to TRBD1 covers 9 bases. Trimming at V came to 6 bases and at J to 0 bases, leaving 11 bases not matched to a gene. Germline V gene sequence: CDR1 SQVTM, CDR2 ANQGSEA. The length of the CDR3 is 16 residues. CDR3 in amino acids: CSVHQGTGTMNTEAFF. CDR3 coding DNA: TGCAGCGTCCACCAGGGGACAGGGACCATGAACACTGAAGCTTTCTTT.

The V and J genes are TRBV7-2 and TRBJ2-3; TRBD2 agrees at 12 bases. This CDR3 comprises 15 residues. Trimming removed 5 bases from V and 5 bases from J; junction bases left unmatched: 5. CDR1 SGHTA and CDR2 FQGNSA come from the germline V gene. The CDR3 loop reads CASSPSGRAEDTQYF. CDR3 in DNA: TGTGCCAGCAGCCCTAGCGGGAGGGCCGAAGATACGCAGTATTTT.

This clone appeared a single time. V usage is TRBV7-8 and J usage is TRBJ1-4, with a tentative D call TRBD1 (5 bases). With 7 bases removed from V and 8 bases from J, the gap between germline ends came to 20 bases. This CDR3 spans 15 amino acids. CDR1 and CDR2 from the germline V gene are SGHVS and FQNEAQ. The CDR3 sequence is CASMPAGQGGEKLFF. CDR3 DNA: TGTGCCAGCATGCCCGCAGGGCAGGGTGGGGAAAAACTGTTTTTT.

The gene calls are TRBV6-4 and TRBJ1-1; TRBD1 is a possible D gene (5 bases). The germline CDR1 and CDR2 sequences are MRHNA and SNTAGT. V shed 7 bases and J shed 3 bases, with 15 bases lying between them. This CDR3 has 14 residues. The CDR3 sequence is CASTLDRSHTEAFF. As DNA, the CDR3 is TGTGCCAGCACCCTAGACAGATCTCACACTGAAGCTTTCTTT.

A remark on this clone: At the DNA level, this CDR3 is encoded by other sequences in the same sample as well. V usage is TRBV2 and J usage is TRBJ1-6, with D possibly TRBD1 on 5 matching bases. The CDR3 extends over 15 amino acids. Between the trimmed V and J ends, which lost 2 bases and 6 bases, there was a span of 11 bases. From germline, CDR1 is SNHLY and CDR2 FYNNEI. The CDR3 reads CASSESGQLNSPLHF. As DNA, the CDR3 is TGTGCCAGCAGTGAAAGTGGACAACTTAATTCACCCCTCCACTTT.

The V call is TRBV24-1, the J call TRBJ2-6, with D possibly being TRBD1 (6 bases). Looked up from germline, CDR1 is KGHDR and CDR2 is SFDVKD. This CDR3 has 16 amino acids. Trimming shortened V by 4 bases and J by 2 bases, and 11 bases separated the two germline ends. The CDR3 is CATSDPQGAGANVLTF. In nucleotides, the CDR3 is TGTGCCACCAGTGACCCACAGGGTGCTGGGGCCAACGTCCTGACTTTC.

The rearrangement uses TRBV28 and TRBJ2-7; TRBD1 matches at 7 bases. CDR3 length equals 14 residues. Germline assignment: CDR1 MDHEN and CDR2 SYDVKM. Germline trimming cut 4 bases from V and 2 bases from J; bases unmatched to any gene: 5. The DNA for the CDR3 is TGTGCCAGCAGTTCCGGGACAGCCCCCTACGAGCAGTACTTC. The encoded protein is CASSSGTAPYEQYF.

V is TRBV2 and J is TRBJ2-1, with D possibly TRBD2 on 6 matching bases. V gave up 6 bases and J gave up 6 bases, with 15 bases separating them. The CDR3 covers 14 residues. Germline assignment: CDR1 SNHLY and CDR2 FYNNEI. The CDR3 region is CASRTGTWGNEQFF. The DNA of the CDR3 is TGTGCCAGCAGGACCGGGACTTGGGGCAATGAGCAGTTCTTC.

V usage is TRBV6-5 and J usage is TRBJ2-7; TRBD1 matches at 8 bases. The V and J ends lost 7 bases and 4 bases, in that order; junction bases with no gene match: 6. The germline gives CDR1 MNHEY, CDR2 SVGAGI. This CDR3 comprises 13 residues. The CDR3 loop is CASTTGQAYEQYF. The CDR3 DNA reads TGTGCCAGCACAACGGGACAGGCTTACGAGCAGTACTTC.

V gene TRBV6-5 combines with J gene TRBJ1-2; D perhaps matches TRBD1 (6 bases). Germline loops: CDR1 MNHEY, CDR2 SVGAGI. The CDR3 sequence is 12 residues long. With 7 bases removed from V and 3 bases from J, the gap between germline ends came to 9 bases. CDR3 sequence (DNA): TGTGCCAGCAACCACAGGGACTATGGCTACACCTTC. It codes for CASNHRDYGYTF.

This sequence joins TRBV3-1 (or the pseudogene TRBV3-2) and TRBJ2-7; 8 bases align to TRBD2. With V trimmed by 4 bases and J by 6 bases, 17 bases remained unmatched. The CDR3 totals 17 residues. CDR1 and CDR2 from the germline V gene are LGHDT and YNNKEL (reference sequence). CDR3 sequence (DNA): TGTGCCAGCAGCCCCCCGCGGCGGGGGGTCCTACTCTCCGAGCAGTACTTC. Encoded protein: CASSPPRRGVLLSEQYF.

The V call is TRBV5-1, the J call TRBJ1-2, with 7 bases lining up with TRBD1. Germline lookup yields CDR1 SGHRS and CDR2 YFSETQ. The V and J ends lost 5 bases and 0 bases, in that order; junction bases with no gene match: 4. The CDR3 length is 14 residues. The DNA of the CDR3 is TGCGCCAGCAGGGACGGACAGGCTAACTATGGCTACACCTTC. This gives the protein CASRDGQANYGYTF.

V and J are TRBV27 and TRBJ1-6, with D possibly TRBD1 on 6 matching bases. Between the trimmed V and J ends, which lost 4 bases and 5 bases, there was a span of 15 bases. Germline-derived CDR1 and CDR2 are MNHEY and SMNVEV (reference sequence). The CDR3 covers 16 residues. The CDR3 loop reads CASSSFGDTNNSPLHF. The CDR3 DNA is TGTGCCAGCAGTTCTTTTGGGGACACGAATAATTCACCCCTCCACTTT.

The rearrangement links TRBV4-2 to TRBJ2-1, with 14 bases identical to TRBD2. From germline, CDR1 is LGHNA and CDR2 YNFKEQ. V lost 3 bases, J lost 13 bases, and 8 bases stayed unmatched. The CDR3 is 15 residues long. DNA of the CDR3: TGTGCCAGCAGCCACCAGTGGACTAGCGGGGGGTATCAGTTCTTC. Its translation is CASSHQWTSGGYQFF.

This clone has only one observation. This rearrangement joins TRBV4-2 to TRBJ1-4; D gene ambiguous. The V and J ends lost 0 bases and 3 bases respectively, with 11 bases between them. Germline values: CDR1 LGHNA, CDR2 YNFKEQ. The CDR3 runs to 16 residues. The CDR3 DNA follows: TGTGCCAGCAGCCAAGACGAACCTGGAGCTAATGAAAAACTGTTTTTT. It yields the protein CASSQDEPGANEKLFF.

The rearrangement uses TRBV6-2 or TRBV6-3 and TRBJ1-5; 10 bases match TRBD1. The length of the CDR3 is 14 residues. The junction had 5 bases not matched to a gene; V was cut back by 7 bases and J by 5 bases. CDR1 is MNHEY and CDR2 is SVGEGT in the germline V gene. The CDR3 DNA is TGTGCCAGCACCCCGGGACAGGGGCATCAGCCCCAGCATTTT. It encodes CASTPGQGHQPQHF.